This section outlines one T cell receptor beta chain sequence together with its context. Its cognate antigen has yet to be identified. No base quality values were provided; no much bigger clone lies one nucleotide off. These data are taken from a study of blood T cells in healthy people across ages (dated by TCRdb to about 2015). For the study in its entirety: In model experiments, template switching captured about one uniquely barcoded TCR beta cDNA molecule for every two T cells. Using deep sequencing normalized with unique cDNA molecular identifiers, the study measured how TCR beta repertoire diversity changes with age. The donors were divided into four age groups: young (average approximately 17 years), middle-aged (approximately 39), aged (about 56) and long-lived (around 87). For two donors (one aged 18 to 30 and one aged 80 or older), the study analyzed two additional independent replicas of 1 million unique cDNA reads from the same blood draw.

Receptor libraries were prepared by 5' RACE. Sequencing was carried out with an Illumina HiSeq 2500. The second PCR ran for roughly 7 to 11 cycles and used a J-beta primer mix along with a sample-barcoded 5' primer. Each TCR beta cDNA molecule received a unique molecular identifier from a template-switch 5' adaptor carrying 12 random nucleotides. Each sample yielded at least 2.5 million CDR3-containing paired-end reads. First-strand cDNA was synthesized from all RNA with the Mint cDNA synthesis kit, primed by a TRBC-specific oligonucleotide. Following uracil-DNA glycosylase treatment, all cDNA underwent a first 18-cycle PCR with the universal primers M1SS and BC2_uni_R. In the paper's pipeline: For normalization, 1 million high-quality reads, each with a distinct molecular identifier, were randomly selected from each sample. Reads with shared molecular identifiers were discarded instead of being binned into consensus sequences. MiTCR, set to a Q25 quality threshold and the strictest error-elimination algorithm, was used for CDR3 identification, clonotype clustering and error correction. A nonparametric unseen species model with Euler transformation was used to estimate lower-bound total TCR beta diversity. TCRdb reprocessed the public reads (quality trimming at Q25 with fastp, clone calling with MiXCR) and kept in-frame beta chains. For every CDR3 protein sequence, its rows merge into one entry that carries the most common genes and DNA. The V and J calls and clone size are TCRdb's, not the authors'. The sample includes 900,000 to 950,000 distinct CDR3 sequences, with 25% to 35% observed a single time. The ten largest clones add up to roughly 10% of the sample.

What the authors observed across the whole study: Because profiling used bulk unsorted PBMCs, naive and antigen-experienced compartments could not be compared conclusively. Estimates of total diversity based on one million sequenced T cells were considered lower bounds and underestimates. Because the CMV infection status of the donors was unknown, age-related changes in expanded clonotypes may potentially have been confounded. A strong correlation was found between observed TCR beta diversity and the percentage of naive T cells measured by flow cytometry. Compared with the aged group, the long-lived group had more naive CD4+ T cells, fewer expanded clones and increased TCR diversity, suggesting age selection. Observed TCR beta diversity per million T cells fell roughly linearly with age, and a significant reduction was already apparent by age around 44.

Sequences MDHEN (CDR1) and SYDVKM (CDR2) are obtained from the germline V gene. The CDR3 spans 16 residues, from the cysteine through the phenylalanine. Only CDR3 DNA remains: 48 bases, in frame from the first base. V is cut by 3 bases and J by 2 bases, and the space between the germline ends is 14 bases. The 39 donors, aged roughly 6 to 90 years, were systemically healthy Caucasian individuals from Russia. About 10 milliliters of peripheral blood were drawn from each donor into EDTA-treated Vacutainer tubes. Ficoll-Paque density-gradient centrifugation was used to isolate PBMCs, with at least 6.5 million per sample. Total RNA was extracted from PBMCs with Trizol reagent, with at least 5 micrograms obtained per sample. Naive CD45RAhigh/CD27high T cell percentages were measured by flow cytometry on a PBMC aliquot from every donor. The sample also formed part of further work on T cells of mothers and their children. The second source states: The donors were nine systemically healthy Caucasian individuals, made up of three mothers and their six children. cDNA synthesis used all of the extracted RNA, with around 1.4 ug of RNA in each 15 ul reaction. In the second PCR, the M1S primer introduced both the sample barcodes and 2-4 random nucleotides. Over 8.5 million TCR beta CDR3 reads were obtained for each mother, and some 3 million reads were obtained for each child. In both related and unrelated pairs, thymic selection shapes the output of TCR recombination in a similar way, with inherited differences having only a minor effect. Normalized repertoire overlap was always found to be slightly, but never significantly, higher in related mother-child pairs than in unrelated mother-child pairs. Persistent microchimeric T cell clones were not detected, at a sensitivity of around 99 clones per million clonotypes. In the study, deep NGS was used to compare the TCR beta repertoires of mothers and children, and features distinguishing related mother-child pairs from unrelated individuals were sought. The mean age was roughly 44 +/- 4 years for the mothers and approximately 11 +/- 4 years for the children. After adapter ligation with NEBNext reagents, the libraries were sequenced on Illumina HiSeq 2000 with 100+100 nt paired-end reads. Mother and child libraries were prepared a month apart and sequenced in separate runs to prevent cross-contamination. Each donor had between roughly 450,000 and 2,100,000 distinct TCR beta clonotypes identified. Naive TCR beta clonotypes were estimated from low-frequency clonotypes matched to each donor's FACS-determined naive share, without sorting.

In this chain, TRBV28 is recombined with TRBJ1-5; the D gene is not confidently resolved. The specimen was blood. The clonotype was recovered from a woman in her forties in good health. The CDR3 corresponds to CASSFPAWRGNQPQHF. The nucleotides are TGTGCCAGCAGTTTCCCCGCTTGGAGGGGCAATCAGCCCCAGCATTTT.